What follows is one T cell receptor beta chain and its context. CDR1 is DFQATT, CDR2 SNEGSKA, per germline (reference sequence). The CDR3 is made up of 19 amino acids. V lost 6 bases, J lost 7 bases, and 37 bases lay in between. PCR was performed a second time for roughly 7 to 12 cycles using a sample-barcoded 5' primer and a J-beta primer mix. Every cDNA molecule carried a tag from a template-switch adaptor bearing 12 random nucleotides. A single record per CDR3 protein comes from TCRdb applying MiXCR to the 5' RACE reads. The repertoire has 700,000 to 1,000,000 distinct CDR3 sequences, 40% to 50% of them found once; the top ten carry under 20%. The data were obtained in a study of blood T cells in healthy people across ages.

The sequence came from a man between 60 and 75 years old in good health. The sequencing sample was made of blood. V usage is TRBV20-1 and J usage is TRBJ2-7; no definite D call. CDR3 sequence reads: CSAPHGLEPWGWFYNEQYF. Written as DNA, the CDR3 is TGCAGTGCCCCCCACGGCCTCGAACCCTGGGGATGGTTTTACAATGAGCAGTACTTC.